This TCR beta chain was captured by sequencing in a study of cytomegalovirus exposure and HLA in healthy donors. Study-level points and caveats: TCR beta V- and J-gene trimming was later associated with a missense DCLRE1C variant.

CDR1 SGDLS and CDR2 YYNGEE come from the germline V gene. The length of the CDR3 is 14 residues. Trimming left V 0 bases short and J 4 bases short, with 7 bases between. PCR primers comprised 60 Vbeta and 13 Jbeta primers. Here immunoSEQ multiplex PCR was the method, and the copy in TCRdb shows in-frame clones only, minus some. Among roughly 190,000 clones listed, roughly 76% were seen once. Note on this clone: Its antigen is still unknown.

Source material: PBMCs. The receptor was isolated from a man aged 40-50 years in good health and CMV-seropositive. The chain employs TRBV9 and TRBJ2-2, with D possibly TRBD1 on 5 matching bases. CDR3 sequence reads: CASSVAQGTGELFF. For the CDR3, the DNA is TGTGCCAGCAGCGTAGCTCAGGGCACCGGGGAGCTGTTTTTT.